This TCR beta chain was recorded in a study of blood T cell repertoires in COVID-19. About the study: Collection of acute and convalescent COVID-19 samples took place in the United States, Italy and Spain. The cDNA or gDNA used as material had been derived from T cells, B-cell-depleted T cells, or PBMCs.

V dropped 2 bases and J dropped 5 bases, with 12 bases sitting between them. CDR3 length: 14 amino acids. CDR1 is MNHEY, CDR2 SVGEGT, per germline. Profiled with immunoSEQ multiplex PCR; TCRdb holds only in-frame clones, not every one. The sample gives roughly 62,000 clones, 70% to 90% of which show up once; about 0.93% is in the top ten. This receptor was obtained from a man between 65 and 85 years old with acute or convalescent COVID-19. This rearrangement joins TRBV6-2 or TRBV6-3 to TRBJ1-1; a possible D gene is TRBD1 (5 bases). Sequenced: peripheral blood. In DNA, the CDR3 is TGTGCCAGCAGTTACCCGGCAGGGCGAACTGAAGCTTTCTTT. As protein: CASSYPAGRTEAFF.